These 28 T cell receptor beta chains came from one sample sequenced in a study of shared clonotypes between healthy human individuals. The assay was immunoSEQ multiplex PCR, and TCRdb's table has in-frame clones only and misses some. Of some 2,100,000 clones listed, around 95% are singletons. Sequencing used naive CD4+ T cells sorted from blood. Sample subset: CD45RA+ positively selected. These receptors originate from a man aged 18 to 29 in good health.

The CDR3 DNA sequence: TGTGCCAGCAGCTTAAACCCCGGGTATGGCTACACCTTC. Amino acid sequence: CASSLNPGYGYTF. This chain connects TRBV27 to TRBJ1-2; no clear D. The germline V gene has CDR1 MNHEY and CDR2 SMNVEV (reference sequence). V was pared by 6 bases and J by 5 bases, with 13 bases between. This CDR3 comprises 13 residues.

This chain links TRBV19 with TRBJ1-5; TRBD1 matches 7 bases. This CDR3 has 14 residues. Germline loops: CDR1 LNHDA, CDR2 SQIVND (reference sequence). V lost 7 bases and J lost 6; bases outside the gene matches: 9. The CDR3 region is CASKEGQDGQPQHF. The CDR3 DNA follows: TGTGCCAGTAAAGAAGGACAGGATGGTCAGCCCCAGCATTTT.

The chain joins TRBV25-1 to TRBJ1-4, with 9 bases matching TRBD1. The J segment lost 0 bases and the V segment lost 1 base, leaving 6 bases of the junction unmatched. The CDR3 consists of 18 residues. CDR1 and CDR2 from the germline V gene are MGHDK and SYGVNS. CDR3 sequence (DNA): TGTGCCAGCAGTGAATTACCGGGACAGGGCCCAACTAATGAAAAACTGTTTTTT. It translates to CASSELPGQGPTNEKLFF.

The chain is built from TRBV5-5 and TRBJ2-1, with D possibly called TRBD1 or TRBD2 (5 bases each). CDR1 SGHKS and CDR2 YYEKEE come from the germline V gene (reference sequence). The CDR3 runs to 14 residues. V was pared by 4 bases and J by 3 bases, with 11 bases between. The CDR3 nucleotides read TGTGCCAGCAGCGTGGAGGACATCTACAATGAGCAGTTCTTC. It specifies CASSVEDIYNEQFF.

This chain connects TRBV6-6 to TRBJ1-1; 8 positions match TRBD1. With 6 bases clipped from V and 4 bases from J, the junction kept 4 bases outside the gene matches. From germline, CDR1 is MNHNY and CDR2 SVGAGI (reference sequence). The CDR3 extends over 13 amino acids. DNA for the CDR3: TGTGCCAGCAGCGACAGGGGTTCCACTGAAGCTTTCTTT. It encodes CASSDRGSTEAFF.

The chain recombines TRBV18 with TRBJ2-7, with 7 bases that match TRBD2. V lost 3 bases and J lost 0; bases outside the gene matches: 8. The CDR3 is made up of 16 amino acids. Germline lookup yields CDR1 KGHSH and CDR2 LQKENI. The CDR3 is CASSPPVGGSSYEQYF. The CDR3 DNA follows: TGTGCCAGCTCACCGCCGGTGGGCGGGAGCTCCTACGAGCAGTACTTC.

The V call is TRBV18, the J call TRBJ1-4, with TRBD1 matching over 7 bases. The germline CDR1 and CDR2 sequences are KGHSH and LQKENI. Germline trimming cut 3 bases from V and 3 bases from J; bases unmatched to any gene: 7. This CDR3 is built from 16 residues. The CDR3: CASSPSGTAPNEKLFF. Here the CDR3 DNA reads TGTGCCAGCTCACCCTCCGGGACAGCACCTAATGAAAAACTGTTTTTT.

This clone was recorded once. The gene calls are TRBV5-4 and TRBJ1-2; a possible D gene is TRBD1 (6 bases). The CDR3 covers 14 residues. The V gene's germline CDR1 is SGHNT and CDR2 YYREEE (reference sequence). The V and J ends lost 2 bases and 3 bases respectively, with 11 bases between them. The CDR3: CASSFEGEHYGYTF. The CDR3 DNA reads as TGTGCCAGCAGCTTTGAGGGGGAGCACTATGGCTACACCTTC.

The V and J genes are TRBV5-4 and TRBJ2-2, with D maybe TRBD2 (5 bases). This CDR3 is built from 16 residues. Germline V lookup: CDR1 SGHNT, CDR2 YYREEE (reference sequence). With 4 bases removed from V and 4 bases from J, the gap between germline ends came to 17 bases. The CDR3 protein is CASSPIAGKGTGELFF. In DNA, the CDR3 is TGTGCCAGCAGCCCCATAGCCGGGAAGGGCACCGGGGAGCTGTTTTTT.

The V call is TRBV2, the J call TRBJ2-7, with D possibly TRBD2 on 5 matching bases. V lost 5 bases and J lost 6, with 8 bases in between. This CDR3 comprises 11 residues. The germline CDR1 and CDR2 sequences are SNHLY and FYNNEI. The CDR3: CASSFAGEQYF. The CDR3 bases are TGTGCCAGCAGTTTCGCGGGCGAGCAGTACTTC.

The sample holds one count of this clone. The chain recombines TRBV9 with TRBJ2-1; TRBD2 matches at 12 bases. Germline CDR1 is SGDLS and CDR2 is YYNGEE. V trimming: 0 bases; J trimming: 12 bases; junction bases outside the gene matches: 7. CDR3 length: 15 amino acids. CDR3 bases: TGTGCCAGCAGCGTAGGGGGACTAGCGGGTTCAGGGCAGTTCTTC. Its protein is CASSVGGLAGSGQFF.

CDR3 nucleotides: TGTGCCAGCAGCGCACAGGGAGCTAATTCACCCCTCCACTTT. Translation: CASSAQGANSPLHF. J is TRBJ1-6 and V is TRBV9; tentatively, D is TRBD1 (6 bases). V was pared by 3 bases and J by 6 bases, with 10 bases between. Germline V gene lookup returns CDR1 SGDLS and CDR2 YYNGEE. The CDR3 contains 14 residues.

The chain uses TRBV19 and TRBJ2-3; D possibly corresponds to TRBD2 (6 bases). The CDR3 spans 15 residues. The germline V and J ends were trimmed by 5 bases and 0 bases, with 12 bases remaining between them. CDR1 is LNHDA, CDR2 SQIVND, per germline (reference sequence). The CDR3 spells CASSPGAVSTDTQYF. CDR3 nucleotide sequence: TGTGCCAGTAGTCCGGGAGCGGTAAGCACAGATACGCAGTATTTT.

In nucleotides, the CDR3 is TGTGCCAGCAAAGCCGGGACTAGCGGGACCTACGAGCAGTACTTC. As protein: CASKAGTSGTYEQYF. This chain uses TRBV6-6 with TRBJ2-7; TRBD2 agrees at 13 bases. The CDR3 is 15 residues long. V was clipped by 7 bases and J by 2 bases; unmatched bases: 5. The germline CDR1 and CDR2 sequences are MNHNY and SVGAGI (reference sequence).

The chain has TRBV28 and TRBJ2-5; 9 bases map to TRBD2. This CDR3 is built from 15 residues. Germline values: CDR1 MDHEN, CDR2 SYDVKM. The J segment lost 10 bases and the V segment lost 2 bases, leaving 11 bases of the junction unmatched. The chain's CDR3 is CASSLADLAGLHQYF. CDR3 DNA: TGTGCCAGCAGTTTAGCGGACCTAGCGGGGCTTCACCAGTACTTC. Variable domain in full (rest from reference TRBV28 and TRBJ2-5): DVKVTQSSRYLVKRTGEKVFLECVQDMDHENMFWYRQDPGLGLRLIYFSYDVKMKEKGDIPEGYSVSREKKERFSLILESASTNQTSMYLCASSLADLAGLHQYFGPGTRLLVL.

V gene TRBV27 combines with J gene TRBJ2-3; 9 nucleotides match TRBD2. CDR1 is MNHEY and CDR2 is SMNVEV in the germline V gene (reference sequence). J lost 4 bases, V lost 5 bases, and 4 bases had no gene match. This CDR3 has 14 amino acids. The CDR3 DNA follows: TGTGCCAGCAGTCGGGCGGGAGGGCCAGATACGCAGTATTTT. Protein: CASSRAGGPDTQYF.

The CDR3 sequence: CASSPTGQYF. In nucleotides, the CDR3 is TGTGCCAGCAGCCCGACGGGGCAGTACTTC. The chain has TRBV6-5 and TRBJ2-7; D is undetermined. This CDR3 is 10 amino acids long. V was pared by 6 bases and J by 9 bases, with 9 bases between. The germline V gene has CDR1 MNHEY and CDR2 SVGAGI.

This clone occurred once. V and J are TRBV25-1 and TRBJ2-4; 10 bases match TRBD2. This CDR3 is built from 16 residues. CDR1 and CDR2 from the germline V gene are MGHDK and SYGVNS. Losses at the gene ends were 3 bases for V and 2 bases for J; bases not matched to a gene: 4. CDR3 bases: TGTGCCAGCAGTGACTCTAGCGGGAGCCCCAAAAACATTCAGTACTTC. Amino acids: CASSDSSGSPKNIQYF.

The chain carries TRBV5-1 and TRBJ2-3; 7 nucleotides line up with TRBD2. The length of the CDR3 is 16 residues. CDR1 is SGHRS, CDR2 YFSETQ, per germline. V shed 4 bases, J shed 1 base, and the junction held 9 bases outside the gene matches. The CDR3 sequence: CASSAGAQLGTDTQYF. The CDR3 DNA sequence: TGCGCCAGCAGCGCGGGAGCTCAGCTCGGCACAGATACGCAGTATTTT.

The rearrangement links TRBV7-2 to TRBJ2-5, with TRBD2 identical over 11 bases. V trimming: 1 base; J trimming: 2 bases; junction bases outside the gene matches: 3. Germline V CDR1 and CDR2: SGHTA, FQGNSA. The CDR3 extends over 16 amino acids. The CDR3 DNA reads TGTGCCAGCAGCTTAGGGGCTAGCGGGGGGCAAGAGACCCAGTACTTC. It translates to CASSLGASGGQETQYF. The variable domain in full, completed from reference TRBV7-2 and TRBJ2-5, reads GAGVSQSPSNKVTEKGKDVELRCDPISGHTALYWYRQSLGQGLEFLIYFQGNSAPDKSGLPSDRFSAERTGGSVSTLTIQRTQQEDSAVYLCASSLGASGGQETQYFGPGTRLLVL.

V gene TRBV28 combines with J gene TRBJ2-7, with 9 bases identical to TRBD2. CDR3 length equals 15 residues. The germline V gene encodes CDR1 MDHEN and CDR2 SYDVKM. The V segment lost 7 bases and the J segment 3 bases; nucleotides outside the gene matches: 10. CDR3 loop: CASNPLAGILYEQYF. Here the CDR3 DNA reads TGTGCCAGCAACCCTCTAGCGGGGATCCTCTACGAGCAGTACTTC.

This clone showed up just once. The V call is TRBV9, the J call TRBJ1-3, with D tentatively TRBD1 (5 bases). Trimming removed 4 bases at V and 4 bases at J, with 21 bases between. CDR1 and CDR2 from the germline V gene are SGDLS and YYNGEE. The CDR3 covers 17 residues. For the CDR3, the DNA is TGTGCCAGCAGCCCCCGATCAGGGCCAACGCCCGGAAACACCATATATTTT. Amino acids: CASSPRSGPTPGNTIYF.

J is TRBJ2-1 and V is TRBV19; possibly TRBD1 for D (6 bases). Germline V gene data show CDR1 as LNHDA and CDR2 as SQIVND (reference sequence). The CDR3 spans 17 residues. V was trimmed by 2 bases and J by 1 base, leaving 15 bases between them. The CDR3 reads CASSITGTRTSYNEQFF. The CDR3 DNA follows: TGTGCCAGTAGTATAACAGGGACCCGAACGTCCTACAATGAGCAGTTCTTC.

V and J are TRBV19 and TRBJ1-5; possible D gene TRBD1, 5 bases. This CDR3 comprises 13 residues. Trimming took off 3 bases at V and 7 bases at J, with 10 bases between the two ends. CDR1 is LNHDA and CDR2 is SQIVND in the germline V gene (reference sequence). The CDR3 protein is CASSMGGDQPQHF. The CDR3, as DNA: TGTGCCAGTAGTATGGGGGGAGACCAGCCCCAGCATTTT.

The genes are TRBV11-3 and TRBJ2-1; 8 bases line up with TRBD1. With V trimmed by 5 bases and J by 1 base, 4 bases remained unmatched. Germline V gene data show CDR1 as SGHNT and CDR2 as YENEEA. The CDR3 contains 15 residues. DNA of the CDR3: TGTGCCAGCAGCACAGGGGGGTTTTCCTACAATGAGCAGTTCTTC. It encodes CASSTGGFSYNEQFF.

This chain uses TRBV5-1 with TRBJ2-3; a weak D match, TRBD2 (5 bases). The CDR3 is made up of 15 amino acids. Per germline, CDR1 SGHRS and CDR2 YFSETQ. The V and J ends lost 3 bases and 0 bases respectively, with 11 bases between them. The CDR3 coding sequence is TGCGCCAGCAGCTCGGACTCTTCTAGCACAGATACGCAGTATTTT. This encodes CASSSDSSSTDTQYF.

The chain recombines TRBV11-2 with TRBJ2-2; the D is unclear. The germline V gene encodes CDR1 SGHAT and CDR2 FQNNGV. The CDR3 has 17 residues. The ends were cut back, 6 bases at V and 1 base at J, with 18 bases in the middle. As DNA, the CDR3 is TGTGCCAGCAGAACCGCAAAATCTCCTGGGAACACCGGGGAGCTGTTTTTT. It translates to CASRTAKSPGNTGELFF.

The chain carries TRBV18 and TRBJ2-7; D remains unclear. This CDR3 contains 13 residues. The V end lost 4 bases, the J end lost 7 bases, and 14 bases lay between the germline ends. Germline-derived CDR1 and CDR2 are KGHSH and LQKENI. CDR3 region: CASSLDRQIEQYF. The CDR3 DNA is TGTGCCAGCTCACTGGACCGTCAGATAGAGCAGTACTTC. Complete variable domain (other parts from reference TRBV18 and TRBJ2-7): NAGVMQNPRHLVRRRGQEARLRCSPMKGHSHVYWYRQLPEEGLKFMVYLQKENIIDESGMPKERFSAEFPKEGPSILRIQQVVRGDSAAYFCASSLDRQIEQYFGPGTRLTVT.